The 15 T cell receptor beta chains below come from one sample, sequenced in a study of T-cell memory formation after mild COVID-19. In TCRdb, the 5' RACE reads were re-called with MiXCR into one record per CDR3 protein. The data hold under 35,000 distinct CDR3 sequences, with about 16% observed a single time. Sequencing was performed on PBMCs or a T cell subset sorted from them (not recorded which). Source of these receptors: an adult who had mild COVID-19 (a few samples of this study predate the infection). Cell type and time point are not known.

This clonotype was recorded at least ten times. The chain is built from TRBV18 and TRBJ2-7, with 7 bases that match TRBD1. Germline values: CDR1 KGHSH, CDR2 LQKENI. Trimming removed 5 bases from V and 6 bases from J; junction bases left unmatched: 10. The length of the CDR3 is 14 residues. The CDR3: CASSGDMTGSEQYF. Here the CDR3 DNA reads TGTGCCAGCTCAGGGGATATGACAGGGTCCGAGCAGTACTTC.

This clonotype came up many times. The CDR3 protein is CASSLTGDEQYF. The CDR3 nucleotides are TGTGCCAGCAGCTTGACCGGGGACGAGCAGTACTTC. The gene calls are TRBV5-6 and TRBJ2-7; D perhaps matches TRBD2 (5 bases). The CDR3 is made up of 12 amino acids. CDR1 and CDR2 (germline): SGHDT, YYEEEE. V was shortened by 1 base and J by 5 bases, with 7 bases between the two germline ends.

The CDR3 DNA follows: TGTGCCAGCACCGCGGGGCCGAGCTCTGGAAACACCATATATTTT. Amino acids: CASTAGPSSGNTIYF. The genes are TRBV5-4 and TRBJ1-3, with D tentatively TRBD1 (5 bases). The germline V gene has CDR1 SGHNT and CDR2 YYREEE (reference sequence). The ends were cut back, 6 bases at V and 0 bases at J, with 13 bases in the middle. This CDR3 has 15 residues.

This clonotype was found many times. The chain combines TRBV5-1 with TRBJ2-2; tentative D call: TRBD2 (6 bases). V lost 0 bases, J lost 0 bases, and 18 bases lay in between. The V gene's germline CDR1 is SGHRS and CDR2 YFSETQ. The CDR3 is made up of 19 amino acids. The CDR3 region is CASSLGSLGTGANTGELFF. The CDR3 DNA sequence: TGCGCCAGCAGCTTGGGAAGTTTGGGGACTGGCGCGAACACCGGGGAGCTGTTTTTT. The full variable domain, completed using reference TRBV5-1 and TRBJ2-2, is KAGVTQTPRYLIKTRGQQVTLSCSPISGHRSVSWYQQTPGQGLQFLFEYFSETQRNKGNFPGRFSGRQFSNSRSEMNVSTLELGDSALYLCASSLGSLGTGANTGELFFGEGSRLTVL.

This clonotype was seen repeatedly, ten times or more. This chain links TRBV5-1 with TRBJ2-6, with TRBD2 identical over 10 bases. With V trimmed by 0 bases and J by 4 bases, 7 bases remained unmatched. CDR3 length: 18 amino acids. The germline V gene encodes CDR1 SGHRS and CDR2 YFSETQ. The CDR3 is CASSLEPSGSSGANVLTF. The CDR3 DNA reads TGCGCCAGCAGCTTGGAGCCTAGCGGGAGTTCGGGGGCCAACGTCCTGACTTTC.

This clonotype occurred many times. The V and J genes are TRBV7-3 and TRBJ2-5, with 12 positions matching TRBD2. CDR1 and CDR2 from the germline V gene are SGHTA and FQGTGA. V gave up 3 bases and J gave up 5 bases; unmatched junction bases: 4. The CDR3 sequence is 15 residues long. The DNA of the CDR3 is TGTGCCAGCAGCTTCGGACTAGCGGGAAGTGAGACCCAGTACTTC. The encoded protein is CASSFGLAGSETQYF.

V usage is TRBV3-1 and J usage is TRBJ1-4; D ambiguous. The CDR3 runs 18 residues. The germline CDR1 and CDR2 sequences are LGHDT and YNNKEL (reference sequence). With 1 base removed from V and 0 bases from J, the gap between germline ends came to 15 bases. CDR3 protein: CASSQVLRGEATNEKLFF. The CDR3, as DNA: TGTGCCAGCAGCCAAGTTTTGCGGGGTGAAGCAACTAATGAAAAACTGTTTTTT.

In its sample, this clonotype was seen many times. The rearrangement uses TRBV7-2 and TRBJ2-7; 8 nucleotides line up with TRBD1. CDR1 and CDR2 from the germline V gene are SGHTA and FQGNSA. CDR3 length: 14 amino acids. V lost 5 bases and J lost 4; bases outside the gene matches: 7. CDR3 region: CASSHDRGAYEQYF. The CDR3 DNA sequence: TGTGCCAGCAGCCATGACAGGGGTGCGTACGAGCAGTACTTC.

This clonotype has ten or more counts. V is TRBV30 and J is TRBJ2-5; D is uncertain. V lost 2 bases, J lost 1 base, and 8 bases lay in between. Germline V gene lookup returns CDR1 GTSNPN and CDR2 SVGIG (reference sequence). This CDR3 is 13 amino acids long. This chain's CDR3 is CAWSQNIQETQYF. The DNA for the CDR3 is TGTGCCTGGAGTCAGAATATCCAAGAGACCCAGTACTTC.

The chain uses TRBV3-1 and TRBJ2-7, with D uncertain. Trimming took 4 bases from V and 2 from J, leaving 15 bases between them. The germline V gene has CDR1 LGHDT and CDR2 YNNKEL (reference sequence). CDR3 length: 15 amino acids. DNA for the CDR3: TGTGCCAGCAGCCTAAAGGGATCCTGGGCCTACGAGCAGTACTTC. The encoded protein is CASSLKGSWAYEQYF.

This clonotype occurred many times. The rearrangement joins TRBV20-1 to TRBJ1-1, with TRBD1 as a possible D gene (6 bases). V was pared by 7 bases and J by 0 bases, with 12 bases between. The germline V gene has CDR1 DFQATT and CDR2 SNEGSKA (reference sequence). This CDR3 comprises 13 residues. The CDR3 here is CSVGGELNTEAFF. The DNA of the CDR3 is TGCAGTGTAGGGGGGGAATTGAACACTGAAGCTTTCTTT.

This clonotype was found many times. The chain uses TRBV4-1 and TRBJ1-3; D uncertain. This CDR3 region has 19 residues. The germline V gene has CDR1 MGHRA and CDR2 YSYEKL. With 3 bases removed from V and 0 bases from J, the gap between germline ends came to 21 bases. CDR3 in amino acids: CASSQDLSLGPDSGNTIYF. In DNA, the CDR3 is TGCGCCAGCAGCCAGGATCTCAGTTTGGGCCCGGACTCTGGAAACACCATATATTTT.

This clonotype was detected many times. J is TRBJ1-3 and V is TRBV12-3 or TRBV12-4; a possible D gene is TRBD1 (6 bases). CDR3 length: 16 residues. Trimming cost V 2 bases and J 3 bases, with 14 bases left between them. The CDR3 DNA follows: TGTGCCAGCAGTTTATCCGGGGGCGGTGGTGGAAACACCATATATTTT. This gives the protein CASSLSGGGGGNTIYF.

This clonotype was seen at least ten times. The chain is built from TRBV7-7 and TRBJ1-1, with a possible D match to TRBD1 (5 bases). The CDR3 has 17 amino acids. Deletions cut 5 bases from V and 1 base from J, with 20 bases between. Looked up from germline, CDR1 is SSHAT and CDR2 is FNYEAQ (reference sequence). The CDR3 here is CASSPGWDPGANTEAFF. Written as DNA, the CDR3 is TGTGCCAGCAGCCCCGGGTGGGACCCTGGAGCGAACACTGAAGCTTTCTTT.

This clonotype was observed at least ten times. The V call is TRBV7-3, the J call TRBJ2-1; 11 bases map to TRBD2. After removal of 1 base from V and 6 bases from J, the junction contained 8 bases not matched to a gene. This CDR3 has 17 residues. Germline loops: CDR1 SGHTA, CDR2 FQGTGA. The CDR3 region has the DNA TGTGCCAGCAGCTTAAACGTTTTGACTAGCGGGGCCAATGAGCAGTTCTTC. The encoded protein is CASSLNVLTSGANEQFF.